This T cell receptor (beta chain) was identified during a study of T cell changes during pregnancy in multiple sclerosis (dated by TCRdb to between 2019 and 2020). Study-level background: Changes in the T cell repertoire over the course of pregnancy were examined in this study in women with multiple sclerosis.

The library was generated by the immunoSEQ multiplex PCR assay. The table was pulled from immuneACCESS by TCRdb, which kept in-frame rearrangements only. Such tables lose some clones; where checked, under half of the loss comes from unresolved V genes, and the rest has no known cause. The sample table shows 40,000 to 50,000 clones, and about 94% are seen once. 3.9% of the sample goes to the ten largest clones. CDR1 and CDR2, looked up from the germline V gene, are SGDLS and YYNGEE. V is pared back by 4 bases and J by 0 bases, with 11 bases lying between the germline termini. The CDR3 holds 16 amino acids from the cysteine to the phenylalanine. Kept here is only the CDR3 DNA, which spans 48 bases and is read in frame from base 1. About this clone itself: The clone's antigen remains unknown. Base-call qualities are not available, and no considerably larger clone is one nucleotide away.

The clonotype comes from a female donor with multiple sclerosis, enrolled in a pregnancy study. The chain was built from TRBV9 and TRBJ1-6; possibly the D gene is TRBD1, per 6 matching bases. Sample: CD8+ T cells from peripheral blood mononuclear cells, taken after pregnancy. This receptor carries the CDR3 CASSLTGSSYNSPLHF. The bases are TGTGCCAGCAGCTTAACAGGGAGCTCCTATAATTCACCCCTCCACTTT.